These 25 T cell receptor beta chains share one sample of origin, sequenced in a study of CXCR3-negative and CXCR3-positive naive CD8 T cells. 5' RACE with UMI labels generated the TRB cDNA libraries. Following a re-call of the 5' RACE reads, TCRdb has one entry per CDR3 protein and lacks DNA. The data show roughly 26,000 distinct CDR3 sequences, and the top ten clones hold 2.8%. The sample consisted of naive CXCR3- CD8+ T cells from blood. Subset indicated: CD45RO-CCR7+CD27+CD95- naive CD8+ T cells lacking CXCR3 (TNR3-). The receptors come from a human donor in good health. Some clones in this sample may be carry-over from other donors' samples.

The gene calls are TRBV12-3 or TRBV12-4 and TRBJ2-2; TCRdb's assignment of TRBD2 cannot be checked, as there is no DNA. CDR3 size: 14 residues. CDR3 sequence: CASSTAPGAGELFF.

V and J are TRBV11-2 and TRBJ2-3; the D call of TRBD1 rests on TCRdb alone, since no DNA is present to check it. From germline, CDR1 is SGHAT and CDR2 FQNNGV. The CDR3 covers 14 residues. This CDR3 reads CASIGQGLTDTQYF.

The chain links TRBV13 to TRBJ1-2; without DNA, the TCRdb call of TRBD1 cannot be checked. The CDR3 spans 15 residues. The germline CDR1 and CDR2 sequences are PRHDT and FYEKMQ (reference sequence). CDR3: CASSHRDRLNYGYTF.

V gene TRBV6-1 combines with J gene TRBJ2-2; with no DNA, the TCRdb D assignment of TRBD2 cannot be verified. Germline CDR1 reads MNHNS; CDR2 reads SASEGT. The CDR3 extends over 15 amino acids. The CDR3 loop is CASTSPSGDTGELFF.

V and J are TRBV14 and TRBJ2-7. The CDR3 consists of 13 residues. Per the germline V gene, CDR1 is SGHDN and CDR2 is FVKESK. CDR3 residues: CASSYSSSYEQYF.

The chain joins TRBV5-5 to TRBJ1-1; the D call from TCRdb, TRBD1, cannot be confirmed without DNA. Germline lookup yields CDR1 SGHKS and CDR2 YYEKEE (reference sequence). CDR3 size: 13 residues. The CDR3 is CASGRQLNTEAFF.

This clonotype is called medium-sized based on its frequency. This chain uses TRBV7-2 with TRBJ2-7. CDR3 length: 12 amino acids. Germline lookup yields CDR1 SGHTA and CDR2 FQGNSA. This CDR3 reads CASSYGPYEQYF.

The V and J genes are TRBV7-9 and TRBJ2-5. Germline lookup yields CDR1 SEHNR and CDR2 FQNEAQ (reference sequence). CDR3 size: 17 residues. CDR3 sequence reads: CASSLIGSAGDQETQYF.

The gene calls are TRBV28 and TRBJ2-3; TCRdb designates TRBD2, a call that cannot be tested without DNA. Germline V lookup: CDR1 MDHEN, CDR2 SYDVKM. The CDR3 sequence is 16 residues long. CDR3 residues: CASSLQREWGTDTQYF.

The chain links TRBV20-1 to TRBJ2-7; TCRdb selects TRBD1, and the lack of DNA leaves this call unchecked. Germline values: CDR1 DFQATT, CDR2 SNEGSKA (reference sequence). This CDR3 is 13 amino acids long. The CDR3 spells CSARDRATYEQYF.

The chain employs TRBV28 and TRBJ1-1; TCRdb picks TRBD1, but there is no DNA to check that call. Looked up from germline, CDR1 is MDHEN and CDR2 is SYDVKM. The CDR3 runs 14 residues. CDR3 residues: CARRITGGSTEAFF. Complete variable domain (other parts from reference TRBV28 and TRBJ1-1): DVKVTQSSRYLVKRTGEKVFLECVQDMDHENMFWYRQDPGLGLRLIYFSYDVKMKEKGDIPEGYSVSREKKERFSLILESASTNQTSMYLCARRITGGSTEAFFGQGTRLTVV.

This chain joins TRBV28 and TRBJ2-5; TCRdb names TRBD2, which stays unverified in the absence of DNA. This CDR3 contains 15 residues. Germline CDR1 is MDHEN and CDR2 is SYDVKM. The CDR3 sequence: CASSDPAGDQETQYF.

This chain links TRBV7-9 with TRBJ2-7; the D call from TCRdb, TRBD2, cannot be confirmed without DNA. Germline loops: CDR1 SEHNR, CDR2 FQNEAQ (reference sequence). The CDR3 has 18 amino acids. CDR3 sequence reads: CASSQTKILAGRTYEQYF.

The chain recombines TRBV2 with TRBJ1-5. The CDR3 has 13 amino acids. The germline gives CDR1 SNHLY, CDR2 FYNNEI. CDR3 residues: CASSDDAGGPQHF.

The rearrangement joins TRBV29-1 to TRBJ2-7; TCRdb designates TRBD1, a call that cannot be tested without DNA. CDR1 SQVTM and CDR2 ANQGSEA come from the germline V gene. The CDR3 has 12 amino acids. The CDR3: CSVGDGPYEQYF.

The V and J genes are TRBV7-9 and TRBJ2-2. This CDR3 spans 12 amino acids. Germline CDR1 and CDR2: SEHNR and FQNEAQ (reference sequence). CDR3: CASSIKTGELFF. The full variable domain, in which reference TRBV7-9 and TRBJ2-2 provide the parts outside the CDR3, is DTGVSQNPRHKITKRGQNVTFRCDPISEHNRLYWYRQTLGQGPEFLTYFQNEAQLEKSRLLSDRFSAERPKGSFSTLEIQRTEQGDSAMYLCASSIKTGELFFGEGSRLTVL.

V and J are TRBV15 and TRBJ1-5; TCRdb outputs TRBD1, but without DNA this stays unchecked. In germline, CDR1 is LNHNV, CDR2 YYDKDF (reference sequence). This CDR3 contains 15 residues. This CDR3 is CATSRDQGADQPQHF.

The chain recombines TRBV5-1 with TRBJ2-1; TCRdb lists TRBD2, though no DNA is available to test this call. The CDR3 is 17 residues long. Germline CDR1 and CDR2: SGHRS and YFSETQ. The CDR3 here is CASSPWTSRRDGNEQFF.

The chain carries TRBV7-8 and TRBJ2-2. CDR1 and CDR2 (germline): SGHVS, FQNEAQ. The length of the CDR3 is 13 residues. CDR3 protein: CASSLADVSELFF.

CDR3 loop: CASTSLGEEFF. The rearrangement links TRBV28 to TRBJ2-1. This CDR3 has 11 amino acids. CDR1 MDHEN and CDR2 SYDVKM come from the germline V gene. The full variable domain, with the rest looked up from reference TRBV28 and TRBJ2-1, is DVKVTQSSRYLVKRTGEKVFLECVQDMDHENMFWYRQDPGLGLRLIYFSYDVKMKEKGDIPEGYSVSREKKERFSLILESASTNQTSMYLCASTSLGEEFFGPGTRLTVL.

The V call is TRBV27, the J call TRBJ2-3; the TCRdb call, TRBD1, lacks DNA for checking. Germline V gene data show CDR1 as MNHEY and CDR2 as SMNVEV (reference sequence). This CDR3 contains 11 residues. The CDR3 loop is CATWTGDTQYF.

The rearrangement links TRBV20-1 to TRBJ2-5. The CDR3 consists of 13 residues. Germline V gene sequence: CDR1 DFQATT, CDR2 SNEGSKA (reference sequence). The CDR3 protein is CSARVGRQETQYF.

The chain is built from TRBV29-1 and TRBJ2-3; as DNA is missing, the TRBD2 call by TCRdb cannot be tested. Germline CDR1 reads SQVTM; CDR2 reads ANQGSEA. The CDR3 length is 14 residues. The CDR3 protein is CSVAPGGEGDTQYF.

The chain links TRBV29-1 to TRBJ2-2; the D call of TRBD1 rests on TCRdb alone, since no DNA is present to check it. The CDR3 sequence is 15 residues long. Germline V gene lookup returns CDR1 SQVTM and CDR2 ANQGSEA. CDR3 amino acids: CSVFVIRGGTGELFF.

The CDR3 sequence: CASSLTGTRPTYEQYF. This chain joins TRBV7-9 and TRBJ2-7; TCRdb lists TRBD2, though no DNA is available to test this call. The V gene's germline CDR1 is SEHNR and CDR2 FQNEAQ (reference sequence). CDR3 length: 16 residues.